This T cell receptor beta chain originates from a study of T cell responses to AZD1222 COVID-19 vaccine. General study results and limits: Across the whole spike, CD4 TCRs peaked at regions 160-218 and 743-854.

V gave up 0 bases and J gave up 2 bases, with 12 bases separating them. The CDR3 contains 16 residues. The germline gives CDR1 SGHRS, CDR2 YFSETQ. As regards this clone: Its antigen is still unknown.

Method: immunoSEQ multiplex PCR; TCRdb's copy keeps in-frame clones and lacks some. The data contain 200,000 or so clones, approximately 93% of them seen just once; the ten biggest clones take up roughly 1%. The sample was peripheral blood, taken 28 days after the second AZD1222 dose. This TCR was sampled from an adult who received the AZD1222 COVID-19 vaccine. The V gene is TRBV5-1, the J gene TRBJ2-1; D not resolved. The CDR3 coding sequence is TGCGCCAGCAGCTTGGTGGCCTCGGTGGCCTACAATGAGCAGTTCTTC. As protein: CASSLVASVAYNEQFF.